The present T cell receptor (beta chain) was sequenced within a study of T cell repertoires in aging, cancer and after chemotherapy. About the study: Clear clonal overlap appeared across healthy donor samples taken over several months to years. Roughly 10 million TCR reads made up the full dataset.

Rearranged V-D-J TRB sequences were amplified with a mixed TRB-A/B primer pool. TCRdb reprocessed the multiplex PCR reads via MiXCR and lists one record per CDR3 protein. The sample records fewer than 12,000 distinct CDR3 sequences, about 32% being singletons. Study outcomes and limitations: Age-matched healthy donors had significantly more diverse, less clonal blood TCR repertoires than untreated cancer patients. Across the chemotherapy interval, each cancer cohort showed higher median generation probability, suggesting thymic rebound.

This clonotype occurred a few times. Its target is not known. CDR1 is LGHNA, CDR2 YNFKEQ, per germline. V was cut by 4 bases and J by 0 bases, with 14 bases left in between. This CDR3 has 16 amino acids. The template was genomic DNA from peripheral blood, not RNA. The sample was blood. The rearrangement joins TRBV4-2 to TRBJ2-3; maybe TRBD2 (5 bases). The clonotype originates from a human donor in good health. The CDR3 spells CASSRRTRPSTDTQYF. The CDR3 DNA follows: TGTGCCAGCAGCCGCCGGACTCGACCTAGCACAGATACGCAGTATTTT.